This T cell receptor beta chain was sequenced in a study of T cells in Graves' hyperthyroidism and ophthalmopathy. This clonotype was detected only a few times. Each ophthalmopathy patient scored at least 3 on the Clinical Activity Score and at least 4 on NOSPECS grade, with duration under 3 months. There were TCR beta CDR3 regions amplified from RNA transcripts. When the TCR CDR3 underwent first-round RT-PCR, the HTBI primer set was used. TCRdb called the multiplex PCR reads again in MiXCR, with one record for every CDR3 protein. The table includes 400,000 or so distinct CDR3 sequences, roughly 15% detected once. Sequencing was carried out using blood. The TCR was taken from an older woman with Graves' ophthalmopathy.

CDR3 coding DNA: TGTGCCAGCAGTGAGGGAACTAGCGGAGGCTACGAGCAGTACTTC. This gives the protein CASSEGTSGGYEQYF. The chain combines TRBV6-1 with TRBJ2-7; 8 bases fit TRBD2. Losses at the gene ends were 3 bases for V and 3 bases for J; bases not matched to a gene: 7. The germline gives CDR1 MNHNS, CDR2 SASEGT. This CDR3 contains 15 residues.